The rows below give T cell receptor beta chains drawn from one sample of a study of vaccination and CD4 T cells after COVID-19. The antigens for these receptors are not known. TCRdb independently ran MiXCR on the PCR reads; one entry per CDR3 protein. Of around 15,000 distinct CDR3 sequences listed, 45% to 60% are singletons. Input material: CD4+ T cells from blood, cultured in vitro. The receptors derive from a human donor who had recovered from COVID-19. CDR3s include the opening cysteine and the closing phenylalanine or tryptophan. The D gene is left open where the match is weak. Clone size is stated in some rows and not others, as once, few, many or a class when expanded.

>.|TRBJ1-2|TRBV30|.
CAWAGFYGYTF
TGTGCCTGGGCAGGGTTCTATGGCTACACCTTC
>.|TRBJ1-3|TRBV20-1|.
CSARERVAGNTIYF
TGCAGTGCTAGAGAGAGGGTAGCCGGAAACACCATATATTTT
>.|TRBJ2-2|TRBV7-8|TRBD1
CATPTGNGELFF
TGTGCCACCCCGACAGGGAACGGGGAGCTGTTTTTT
>.|TRBJ1-2|TRBV28|.
CASSLNRNYEGYTF
TGTGCCAGCAGTTTAAACAGAAATTACGAGGGCTACACCTTC
>.|TRBJ2-5|TRBV23-1|TRBD2
CASSQILPPASGRRETQYF
TGCGCCAGCAGTCAAATCCTACCCCCTGCTAGCGGGAGACGAGAGACCCAGTACTTC
>few|TRBJ1-4|TRBV6-1|TRBD1
CASSITGATNEKLFF
TGTGCCAGCAGTATAACAGGGGCAACTAATGAAAAACTGTTTTTT
>.|TRBJ1-5|TRBV6-2/TRBV6-3|.
CASSYSGTMQPQHF
TGTGCCAGCAGTTACTCCGGGACAATGCAGCCCCAGCATTTT
>.|TRBJ2-5|TRBV6-1|.
CASSEGGASGLETQYF
TGTGCCAGCAGTGAAGGGGGGGCTTCAGGGCTAGAGACCCAGTACTTC
>few|TRBJ1-1|TRBV20-1|.
CSATRTFRSTEAFF
TGCAGTGCTACAAGGACATTCCGAAGCACTGAAGCTTTCTTT
>.|TRBJ1-1|TRBV7-9|.
CASSSAAGILQGTEAFF
TGTGCCAGCAGCTCCGCGGCAGGGATCCTCCAGGGCACTGAAGCTTTCTTT
>.|TRBJ2-5|TRBV6-4|.
CASSGQETQYF
TGTGCCAGCAGTGGCCAAGAGACCCAGTACTTC
>.|TRBJ2-3|TRBV6-2/TRBV6-3|.
CASSDRDSRGDTQYF
TGTGCCAGCAGTGACCGGGACTCCCGGGGAGATACGCAGTATTTT
>once|TRBJ1-2|TRBV10-3|.
CAISEADYGYTF
TGTGCCATCAGTGAGGCGGACTATGGCTACACCTTC
>.|TRBJ1-2|TRBV2|.
CASSLTGSANYGYTF
TGTGCCAGCAGTCTAACAGGGAGTGCTAACTATGGCTACACCTTC